This T cell receptor beta chain was sequenced in a study of cytomegalovirus exposure and HLA in healthy donors. Study-level findings and limits: In a later analysis, donors in an Asian-associated ancestry cluster reportedly had fewer N-insertions in productive TCRs than the cohort mean. Previous analysis showed most TCR beta V segments were productive about 90% or about 30% of the time. Among TCR beta chains, those listed as cytomegalovirus-associated numbered over 150.

A multiplex PCR was run with 60 Vbeta primers and 13 Jbeta primers. Profiling relied on immunoSEQ multiplex PCR, and the TCRdb table lists in-frame clones only, not all of them. The data hold 85,000 to 95,000 clones, with approximately 76% observed a single time. The CDR3 length is 16 residues. With 5 bases removed from V and 13 bases from J, the gap between germline ends came to 24 bases. The germline V gene encodes CDR1 SEHNR and CDR2 FQNEAQ (reference sequence). As concerns this clone: The target antigen is unknown.

The chain employs TRBV7-9 and TRBJ1-6, with D possibly matching TRBD1 (6 bases). Sequencing used PBMCs. The receptor's source is a man aged 25 to 40 in good health and CMV-seropositive. Here the CDR3 reads CASSPSLQGRLPPLHF. The DNA of the CDR3 is TGTGCCAGCAGCCCCTCCCTACAGGGCCGGTTACCCCCCCTCCACTTT. The whole variable domain, remainder taken from reference TRBV7-9 and TRBJ1-6, is DTGVSQNPRHKITKRGQNVTFRCDPISEHNRLYWYRQTLGQGPEFLTYFQNEAQLEKSRLLSDRFSAERPKGSFSTLEIQRTEQGDSAMYLCASSPSLQGRLPPLHFGNGTRLTVT.